The rows below give T cell receptor beta chains drawn from one sample of a study of cytomegalovirus exposure and HLA in healthy donors. Profiling relied on immunoSEQ multiplex PCR, and the TCRdb table lists in-frame clones only, not all of them. The sample lists some 110,000 clones, 70% to 90% occurring once. Material for sequencing was PBMCs. These receptors all come from a man in his late teens or twenties in good health and CMV-seropositive. CDR3s include the opening cysteine and the closing phenylalanine or tryptophan. Each record gives: J gene, D gene, clone size, V gene, CDR3 DNA, CDR3 protein. The D gene is left open where the match is weak. The listing skips clone size in some rows; elsewhere it reads once, few, many or a size class.

j_call: TRBJ1-5
d_call: .
clone_size: .
v_call: TRBV18
cdr3_nt: TGTGCCAGCTCACGCGACGGGAATCAGCCCCAGCATTTT
cdr3_aa: CASSRDGNQPQHF

j_call: TRBJ1-1
d_call: .
clone_size: .
v_call: TRBV10-3
cdr3_nt: TGTGCCATCAGGAACACTGCAGGGAACACTGAAGCTTTCTTT
cdr3_aa: CAIRNTAGNTEAFF

j_call: TRBJ2-2
d_call: .
clone_size: .
v_call: TRBV10-3
cdr3_nt: TGTGCCATCAGTGTAGGGAGTTCGTCGAACACCGGGGAGCTGTTTTTT
cdr3_aa: CAISVGSSSNTGELFF

j_call: TRBJ2-2
d_call: .
clone_size: .
v_call: TRBV5-1
cdr3_nt: TGCGCCAGCAGTCCGACGGGAGCGAACACCGGGGAGCTGTTTTTT
cdr3_aa: CASSPTGANTGELFF

j_call: TRBJ2-2
d_call: .
clone_size: .
v_call: TRBV28
cdr3_nt: TGTGCCAGCTCACCCCAGGGGGGAGCAAAGACCGGGGAGCTGTTTTTT
cdr3_aa: CASSPQGGAKTGELFF

j_call: TRBJ2-7
d_call: .
clone_size: .
v_call: TRBV7-8
cdr3_nt: TGTGCCAGCAGCTTAGCCCCAGAACCCTACGAGCAGTACTTC
cdr3_aa: CASSLAPEPYEQYF

j_call: TRBJ2-7
d_call: .
clone_size: .
v_call: TRBV10-3
cdr3_nt: TGTGCCATCATGTTTTGGGACTCTGACTCCTACGAGCAGTACTTC
cdr3_aa: CAIMFWDSDSYEQYF

j_call: TRBJ2-3
d_call: TRBD1
clone_size: once
v_call: TRBV5-1
cdr3_nt: TGCGCCAGCAGCCCGGGACAGATAGGCACAGATACGCAGTATTTT
cdr3_aa: CASSPGQIGTDTQYF

j_call: TRBJ2-6
d_call: .
clone_size: .
v_call: TRBV2
cdr3_nt: TGTGCCGGGGACACGCCTCCCTCTGGGGCCAACGTCCTGACTTTC
cdr3_aa: CAGDTPPSGANVLTF

j_call: TRBJ1-6
d_call: .
clone_size: .
v_call: TRBV19
cdr3_nt: TGTGCCAGTCGGGAAGGCGCATATAATTCACCCCTCCACTTT
cdr3_aa: CASREGAYNSPLHF

j_call: TRBJ2-3
d_call: TRBD2
clone_size: .
v_call: TRBV7-8
cdr3_nt: TGTGCCAGCAGCCCTCGACTAGCGGGGTTCACAGATACGCAGTATTTT
cdr3_aa: CASSPRLAGFTDTQYF

j_call: TRBJ1-2
d_call: TRBD1
clone_size: .
v_call: TRBV5-5
cdr3_nt: TGTGCCAGCAGCCAGGGGGCTGGCTATGGCTACACCTTC
cdr3_aa: CASSQGAGYGYTF

j_call: TRBJ2-2
d_call: .
clone_size: .
v_call: TRBV5-1
cdr3_nt: TGCGCCAGCAAGGAGGTCATGAACACCGGGGAGCTGTTTTTT
cdr3_aa: CASKEVMNTGELFF

j_call: TRBJ1-2
d_call: TRBD1
clone_size: .
v_call: TRBV7-8
cdr3_nt: TGTGCCAGCAGCCCCAGACAGGGACGTGGCTACACCTTC
cdr3_aa: CASSPRQGRGYTF

j_call: TRBJ2-1
d_call: .
clone_size: .
v_call: TRBV11-2
cdr3_nt: TGTGCCAGCAGCTTACGGGGATACAATGAGCAGTTCTTC
cdr3_aa: CASSLRGYNEQFF

j_call: TRBJ2-7
d_call: TRBD1
clone_size: once
v_call: TRBV4-3
cdr3_nt: TGCGCCAGCAGCCAAGTCTGGGACAGATTCTACGAGCAGTACTTC
cdr3_aa: CASSQVWDRFYEQYF

j_call: TRBJ2-7
d_call: .
clone_size: .
v_call: TRBV7-9
cdr3_nt: TGTGCCAGCAGCTCTCCCGGTGACTACGGTGCCTACGAGCAGTACTTC
cdr3_aa: CASSSPGDYGAYEQYF

j_call: TRBJ1-5
d_call: .
clone_size: once
v_call: TRBV28
cdr3_nt: TGTGCCAGCAGTTTATCCCCGGGGTTTCGGCCCCAGCATTTT
cdr3_aa: CASSLSPGFRPQHF

j_call: TRBJ2-7
d_call: .
clone_size: .
v_call: TRBV27
cdr3_nt: TGTGCCAGCAGTCCCCTTCGGGGGGCCGTCTCCTACGAGCAGTACTTC
cdr3_aa: CASSPLRGAVSYEQYF

j_call: TRBJ1-5
d_call: TRBD1
clone_size: .
v_call: TRBV28
cdr3_nt: TGTGCCAGCACCGGGACAGGCCAAATCCAGCCCCAGCATTTT
cdr3_aa: CASTGTGQIQPQHF

j_call: TRBJ2-1
d_call: TRBD2
clone_size: .
v_call: TRBV18
cdr3_nt: TGTGCCAGCTCACCACGACCAGCGGGGACCCCTTACAATGAGCAGTTCTTC
cdr3_aa: CASSPRPAGTPYNEQFF

j_call: TRBJ1-1
d_call: TRBD1
clone_size: .
v_call: TRBV11-2
cdr3_nt: TGTGCCAGCAGCCGGACAGGGGTTAGCACTGAAGCTTTCTTT
cdr3_aa: CASSRTGVSTEAFF

j_call: TRBJ1-3
d_call: TRBD1
clone_size: .
v_call: TRBV7-6
cdr3_nt: TGTGCCAGCAGCTTAGCACCCTTAGGGGCAGGGGGCGCTCAGGACACCATATATTTT
cdr3_aa: CASSLAPLGAGGAQDTIYF

j_call: TRBJ1-1
d_call: .
clone_size: .
v_call: TRBV25-1
cdr3_nt: TGTGCCAGCAGCCCAAGGAGGGAAAACACTGAAGCTTTCTTT
cdr3_aa: CASSPRRENTEAFF

j_call: TRBJ2-7
d_call: .
clone_size: once
v_call: TRBV7-8
cdr3_nt: TGTGCCAGCAGCTTCCAGGGTCCCCTCTACGAGCAGTACTTC
cdr3_aa: CASSFQGPLYEQYF

j_call: TRBJ2-3
d_call: .
clone_size: .
v_call: TRBV15
cdr3_nt: TGTGCCACCAGCAGAGATCGTCTAGCGAGCACAGATACGCAGTATTTT
cdr3_aa: CATSRDRLASTDTQYF

j_call: TRBJ2-7
d_call: TRBD1
clone_size: .
v_call: TRBV15
cdr3_nt: TGTGCCACCAGCAGATCTCTCCGGGACAGGGTGTACGAGCAGTACTTC
cdr3_aa: CATSRSLRDRVYEQYF

j_call: TRBJ2-2
d_call: .
clone_size: .
v_call: TRBV18
cdr3_nt: TGTGCCAGCTCAAGACAGAAGAACACCGGGGAGCTGTTTTTT
cdr3_aa: CASSRQKNTGELFF

j_call: TRBJ1-6
d_call: .
clone_size: .
v_call: TRBV27
cdr3_nt: TGTGCCAGCAGTTTAGGATTAGGGGCTAATTCACCCCTCCACTTT
cdr3_aa: CASSLGLGANSPLHF

j_call: TRBJ2-1
d_call: TRBD2
clone_size: .
v_call: TRBV5-4
cdr3_nt: TGTGCCAGCAGCGCGTATAGCGGACTAGCCACCTACAATGAGCAGTTCTTC
cdr3_aa: CASSAYSGLATYNEQFF

j_call: TRBJ1-2
d_call: .
clone_size: .
v_call: TRBV2
cdr3_nt: TGTGCCAGCATCCGACGCGGGGGCTACACCTTC
cdr3_aa: CASIRRGGYTF

j_call: TRBJ1-5
d_call: TRBD1
clone_size: .
v_call: TRBV19
cdr3_nt: TGTGCCAGTAGTATCGGGACAGGGTATGGCCAGCCCCAGCATTTT
cdr3_aa: CASSIGTGYGQPQHF

j_call: TRBJ1-2
d_call: .
clone_size: .
v_call: TRBV5-1
cdr3_nt: TGCGCCAGCAGCTTGTCTTCTAACTATGGCTACACCTTC
cdr3_aa: CASSLSSNYGYTF

j_call: TRBJ2-1
d_call: TRBD2
clone_size: .
v_call: TRBV7-2
cdr3_nt: TGTGCCAGCAGCTTAGCGCGGGGACTAGCGGGCAATGAGCAGTTCTTC
cdr3_aa: CASSLARGLAGNEQFF

j_call: TRBJ2-3
d_call: .
clone_size: .
v_call: TRBV19
cdr3_nt: TGTGCCAGTATGCACTTCCCAAACACAGATACGCAGTATTTT
cdr3_aa: CASMHFPNTDTQYF

j_call: TRBJ1-2
d_call: .
clone_size: .
v_call: TRBV13
cdr3_nt: TGTGCCAGCGGTCAGGGAAACTATGGCTACACCTTC
cdr3_aa: CASGQGNYGYTF

j_call: TRBJ1-2
d_call: .
clone_size: .
v_call: TRBV7-9
cdr3_nt: TGTGCCAGCAGCACTGGGGACTCCCACTATGGCTACACCTTC
cdr3_aa: CASSTGDSHYGYTF

j_call: TRBJ2-2
d_call: TRBD1
clone_size: few
v_call: TRBV7-2
cdr3_nt: TGTGCCAGCAACCCTGAAGAGACAGGGGATTGGGGCGGGGAGCTGTTTTTT
cdr3_aa: CASNPEETGDWGGELFF

j_call: TRBJ1-2
d_call: TRBD1
clone_size: once
v_call: TRBV7-8
cdr3_nt: TGTGCCAGCAGCCTATCGGGACAGGGTATTTATGGCTACACCTTC
cdr3_aa: CASSLSGQGIYGYTF

j_call: TRBJ1-2
d_call: .
clone_size: .
v_call: TRBV5-4
cdr3_nt: TGTGCCAGCAGCTTGCCGGCAGAGGATGGCTACACCTTC
cdr3_aa: CASSLPAEDGYTF

j_call: TRBJ2-7
d_call: TRBD1
clone_size: .
v_call: TRBV6-1
cdr3_nt: TGTGCCAGCAGTGACGGCAGGGGGACCTACGAGCAGTACTTC
cdr3_aa: CASSDGRGTYEQYF

j_call: TRBJ2-5
d_call: TRBD1
clone_size: .
v_call: TRBV4-1
cdr3_nt: TGCGCCAGCAGCCAATCTGGGACAGGGGCAGAGACCCAGTACTTC
cdr3_aa: CASSQSGTGAETQYF

j_call: TRBJ1-5
d_call: .
clone_size: once
v_call: TRBV28
cdr3_nt: TGTGCCAGCAGCCCGCAGGGTCCGCTCCAGCATTTT
cdr3_aa: CASSPQGPLQHF

j_call: TRBJ2-7
d_call: .
clone_size: .
v_call: TRBV27
cdr3_nt: TGTGCCAGCAGTCTTTTGCCCGCCGACAGACCGTATGCCTACGAGCAGTACTTC
cdr3_aa: CASSLLPADRPYAYEQYF

j_call: TRBJ1-4
d_call: .
clone_size: .
v_call: TRBV18
cdr3_nt: TGTGCCAGCTCACCATCAGGGTCCACTAATGAAAAACTGTTTTTT
cdr3_aa: CASSPSGSTNEKLFF

j_call: TRBJ2-4
d_call: TRBD1
clone_size: .
v_call: TRBV29-1
cdr3_nt: TGCAGCGTTGAAGCTCGATACAGGGGGCGGTTGGACAAAAACATTCAGTACTTC
cdr3_aa: CSVEARYRGRLDKNIQYF

j_call: TRBJ1-4
d_call: .
clone_size: few
v_call: TRBV15
cdr3_nt: TGTGCCACCAGCAGAGTACGGGGGTTAAATGAAAAACTGTTTTTT
cdr3_aa: CATSRVRGLNEKLFF

j_call: TRBJ1-2
d_call: .
clone_size: .
v_call: TRBV20-1
cdr3_nt: TGCAGTGCTAGAAGGGAGGGCTACACCTTC
cdr3_aa: CSARREGYTF